Below are 26 T cell receptor beta chains sequenced from a single sample in a study of shared clonotypes between healthy human individuals. Using immunoSEQ multiplex PCR, the repertoire was profiled, and TCRdb retains in-frame clones only, with some absent. The table records around 350,000 clones, about 73% of them present only once. The sequencing sample was made of memory CD4+ T cells sorted from blood. The subset: CD45RA-negative fraction. Receptor source: a man younger than 45 in good health.

This chain joins TRBV7-9 and TRBJ2-7; 14 bases align to TRBD2. Germline CDR1 reads SEHNR; CDR2 reads FQNEAQ (reference sequence). V gave up 5 bases and J gave up 6 bases; unmatched junction bases: 15. This CDR3 is 18 amino acids long. CDR3 nucleotide sequence: TGTGCCAGCAGCCTTACTTTCGGAACCGGGACTAGCGGGAGCGAGCAGTACTTC. Protein product: CASSLTFGTGTSGSEQYF.

The genes are TRBV2 and TRBJ2-6, with no clear D. Trimming took off 4 bases at V and 1 base at J, with 8 bases between the two ends. This CDR3 contains 15 residues. CDR1 is SNHLY and CDR2 is FYNNEI in the germline V gene. In DNA form, the CDR3 reads TGTGCCAGCAGTGTGGGAAATTCTGGGGCCAACGTCCTGACTTTC. This gives the protein CASSVGNSGANVLTF.

A remark on this clone: Other DNA sequences from this sample encode an identical CDR3 as well. The chain recombines TRBV18 with TRBJ2-5; D is possibly TRBD1 (6 bases). The CDR3 consists of 12 residues. Trimming cost V 5 bases and J 4 bases, with 8 bases left between them. Germline values: CDR1 KGHSH, CDR2 LQKENI. The CDR3 bases are TGTGCCAGCTCATCGACAGGAGAGACCCAGTACTTC. This gives the protein CASSSTGETQYF.

The gene calls are TRBV7-6 and TRBJ2-6; 9 nucleotides line up with TRBD1. CDR1 is SGHVS, CDR2 FNYEAQ, per germline. Losses at the gene ends were 4 bases for V and 2 bases for J; bases not matched to a gene: 3. The CDR3 spans 16 residues. The CDR3 DNA reads as TGTGCCAGCAGCTATACAGGGGGCCCTGGGGCCAACGTCCTGACTTTC. Translation: CASSYTGGPGANVLTF.

The V call is TRBV19, the J call TRBJ2-3; D is possibly TRBD2 (6 bases). CDR1 and CDR2 from the germline V gene are LNHDA and SQIVND (reference sequence). The CDR3 covers 14 residues. V was trimmed by 6 bases and J by 1 base, leaving 11 bases between them. CDR3: CASRGGGGTDTQYF. CDR3 nucleotide sequence: TGTGCCAGTAGGGGTGGCGGGGGCACAGATACGCAGTATTTT. The whole variable domain, remainder taken from reference TRBV19 and TRBJ2-3, is DGGITQSPKYLFRKEGQNVTLSCEQNLNHDAMYWYRQDPGQGLRLIYYSQIVNDFQKGDIAEGYSVSREKKESFPLTVTSAQKNPTAFYLCASRGGGGTDTQYFGPGTRLTVL.

The gene calls are TRBV5-4 and TRBJ2-5, with D perhaps TRBD1 or TRBD2 (6 bases each). The V end was cut by 4 bases, the J end by 0 bases, with 16 bases between. CDR3 length: 16 residues. Looked up from germline, CDR1 is SGHNT and CDR2 is YYREEE (reference sequence). CDR3 sequence (DNA): TGTGCCAGCAGCCCCACGAGGGGGGCGGACCAAGAGACCCAGTACTTC. Encoded protein: CASSPTRGADQETQYF.

The rearrangement links TRBV5-1 to TRBJ1-1; D may be TRBD1 (6 bases). With 2 bases removed from V and 5 bases from J, the gap between germline ends came to 13 bases. The CDR3 extends over 14 amino acids. In germline, CDR1 is SGHRS, CDR2 YFSETQ. CDR3 sequence (DNA): TGCGCCAGCAGCTTCGCACAAGGGGGAACTGAAGCTTTCTTT. It encodes CASSFAQGGTEAFF.

The chain has TRBV4-2 and TRBJ1-3, with a tentative D call TRBD1 (5 bases). CDR1 is LGHNA, CDR2 YNFKEQ, per germline. The V end lost 3 bases, the J end lost 6 bases, and 12 bases lay between the germline ends. The CDR3 is made up of 14 amino acids. The CDR3 DNA is TGTGCCAGCAGCCATTTCGGGACGGAAAACACCATATATTTT. Translation: CASSHFGTENTIYF.

CDR3 nucleotide sequence: TGTGCCAGCAGCTTAGCGACGAGTACTCGCGAGCAGTACTTC. Its translation is CASSLATSTREQYF. The V gene is TRBV7-2, the J gene TRBJ2-7; D uncertain. Germline-derived CDR1 and CDR2 are SGHTA and FQGNSA. The CDR3 length is 14 residues. V shed 0 bases and J shed 6 bases, with 12 bases lying between them.

The V and J genes are TRBV7-9 and TRBJ1-6, with D possibly matching TRBD1 (6 bases). V was shortened by 8 bases and J by 5 bases, with 13 bases between the two germline ends. Germline V gene lookup returns CDR1 SEHNR and CDR2 FQNEAQ (reference sequence). This CDR3 is built from 14 residues. The CDR3 spells CASRRQGNNSPLHF. CDR3 bases: TGTGCCAGCCGGCGTCAGGGGAATAATTCACCCCTCCACTTT.

The rearrangement links TRBV7-6 to TRBJ2-1; D uncertain. Trimming left V 2 bases short and J 7 bases short, with 9 bases between. The CDR3 sequence is 13 residues long. The germline CDR1 and CDR2 sequences are SGHVS and FNYEAQ. The DNA of the CDR3 is TGTGCCAGCAGCTTATCATTTCGTAATGAGCAGTTCTTC. Its protein product is CASSLSFRNEQFF. The variable domain in full, with the rest retrieved from reference TRBV7-6 and TRBJ2-1, is GAGVSQSPRYKVTKRGQDVALRCDPISGHVSLYWYRQALGQGPEFLTYFNYEAQQDKSGLPNDRFSAERPEGSISTLTIQRTEQRDSAMYRCASSLSFRNEQFFGPGTRLTVL.

This clone appeared a few times. This specimen includes other DNA sequences encoding the same CDR3. The chain joins TRBV4-3 to TRBJ2-7, with D unclear. Germline loops: CDR1 LGHNA, CDR2 YSLEER. Trimming removed 0 bases from V and 7 bases from J, with 13 bases in between. CDR3 size: 14 residues. The CDR3 region is CASSQDPTSDEQYF. The CDR3 DNA sequence: TGCGCCAGCAGCCAAGATCCTACGAGTGATGAGCAGTACTTC.

The rearrangement joins TRBV6-1 to TRBJ2-7; either TRBD1 or TRBD2 may supply D (5 bases each). The V gene lost 0 bases and the J gene lost 4 bases, with 19 bases spanning the gap. The CDR3 spans 17 residues. Germline assignment: CDR1 MNHNS and CDR2 SASEGT. In DNA, the CDR3 is TGTGCCAGCAGTGAAGCGTTGGGTGGGACCGATACGTACGAGCAGTACTTC. Translated: CASSEALGGTDTYEQYF.

The chain is built from TRBV14 and TRBJ2-7, with no clear D. The J call may not be correct, given that the DNA end is closer to TRBJ2-5. The CDR3 consists of 11 residues. Germline V gene data show CDR1 as SGHDN and CDR2 as FVKESK. The CDR3: CASSLGGTQYF. The CDR3 region has the DNA TGTGCCAGCAGCCTTGGCGGGACCCAGTACTTC.

V gene TRBV13 combines with J gene TRBJ2-3, with D uncertain. The V end was cut by 4 bases, the J end by 5 bases, with 13 bases between. The germline V gene encodes CDR1 PRHDT and CDR2 FYEKMQ (reference sequence). The CDR3 spans 14 residues. The CDR3 here is CASSSSSGLDTQYF. In nucleotides, the CDR3 is TGTGCCAGCAGCTCATCTTCGGGTTTAGATACGCAGTATTTT.

The chain is built from TRBV7-3 and TRBJ2-5; the match to TRBD1 covers 9 bases. Germline trimming cut 5 bases from V and 6 bases from J; bases unmatched to any gene: 4. The germline V gene encodes CDR1 SGHTA and CDR2 FQGTGA. This CDR3 is 13 amino acids long. In nucleotides, the CDR3 is TGTGCCAGCAGCCCTGGACAGGGGCAGACCCAGTACTTC. It codes for CASSPGQGQTQYF.

The chain links TRBV30 to TRBJ1-2; 7 bases are a match to TRBD1. CDR1 is GTSNPN and CDR2 is SVGIG in the germline V gene (reference sequence). Unmatched junction bases numbered 10, after V lost 2 bases and J lost 4 bases. The CDR3 runs to 15 residues. The CDR3 sequence is CAWSSRTGGFYGYTF. Here the CDR3 DNA reads TGTGCCTGGAGTAGCAGGACAGGAGGCTTCTATGGCTACACCTTC.

This clone showed up just a few times. In DNA, the CDR3 is TGTGCCAGCAGCTTATCTGCGTTAAATGAGCAGTTCTTC. It encodes CASSLSALNEQFF. V gene TRBV7-2 combines with J gene TRBJ2-1, with D hard to call. Germline V lookup: CDR1 SGHTA, CDR2 FQGNSA. The V and J ends lost 2 bases and 7 bases respectively, with 9 bases between them. This CDR3 contains 13 residues. Full variable domain (outside the CDR3, taken from reference TRBV7-2 and TRBJ2-1): GAGVSQSPSNKVTEKGKDVELRCDPISGHTALYWYRQSLGQGLEFLIYFQGNSAPDKSGLPSDRFSAERTGGSVSTLTIQRTQQEDSAVYLCASSLSALNEQFFGPGTRLTVL.

In nucleotides, the CDR3 is TGTGCCACACATTTAACCACTGAAGCTTTCTTT. Translating it yields CATHLTTEAFF. V gene TRBV28 combines with J gene TRBJ1-1; D gene uncertain. Looked up from germline, CDR1 is MDHEN and CDR2 is SYDVKM. This CDR3 contains 11 residues. V dropped 10 bases and J dropped 4 bases, with 10 bases sitting between them.

This clone was detected a few times. This sequence joins TRBV18 and TRBJ2-2; TRBD2 aligns across 8 bases. After removal of 3 bases from V and 3 bases from J, the junction contained 3 bases not matched to a gene. Germline CDR1 KGHSH, CDR2 LQKENI. The CDR3 covers 15 residues. The CDR3 bases are TGTGCCAGCTCACCTGCTAGCGGGTACACCGGGGAGCTGTTTTTT. The encoded protein is CASSPASGYTGELFF.

This clone has ten or more counts. This sequence joins TRBV5-1 and TRBJ2-3; no clear D. The CDR3 runs 14 residues. Germline V gene sequence: CDR1 SGHRS, CDR2 YFSETQ. V was trimmed by 0 bases and J by 2 bases, leaving 7 bases between them. CDR3 sequence: CASSLGQLTDTQYF. The DNA of the CDR3 is TGCGCCAGCAGCTTGGGACAACTCACAGATACGCAGTATTTT.

The rearrangement links TRBV19 to TRBJ1-3; D is undetermined. Trimming shortened V by 5 bases and J by 0 bases, and 14 bases separated the two germline ends. The CDR3 runs 16 residues. CDR1 is LNHDA and CDR2 is SQIVND in the germline V gene (reference sequence). The CDR3 nucleotides read TGTGCCAGTAGTCGACTACCAGGCTTCTCTGGAAACACCATATATTTT. It yields the protein CASSRLPGFSGNTIYF.

The chain has TRBV28 and TRBJ2-5; tentative D call: TRBD2 (6 bases). The DNA end is more similar to TRBJ2-7, so the J call may be wrong. This CDR3 is built from 15 residues. Germline CDR1 reads MDHEN; CDR2 reads SYDVKM. The CDR3 DNA reads TGTGCCAGCAGTTTAATTGCTAGCGAAACCTACGAGCAGTACTTC. Translated: CASSLIASETYEQYF.

CDR3 residues: CASSKGLAGADTQYF. CDR3 nucleotides: TGCGCCAGCAGTAAGGGACTAGCGGGAGCAGATACGCAGTATTTT. V and J are TRBV5-1 and TRBJ2-3, with 14 bases lining up with TRBD2. Unmatched junction bases numbered 3, after V lost 5 bases and J lost 4 bases. The CDR3 sequence is 15 residues long. Germline CDR1 reads SGHRS; CDR2 reads YFSETQ.

This clone was seen just once. CDR3 residues: CASSISLGEQFF. CDR3 DNA: TGTGCCAGCAGCATCTCGTTAGGTGAGCAGTTCTTC. V and J are TRBV28 and TRBJ2-1, with D uncertain. The CDR3 covers 12 residues. Germline V gene data show CDR1 as MDHEN and CDR2 as SYDVKM. V dropped 6 bases and J dropped 9 bases, with 12 bases sitting between them.

The chain couples TRBV7-2 to TRBJ2-5; 10 nucleotides agree with TRBD2. CDR1 SGHTA and CDR2 FQGNSA come from the germline V gene. The V gene end was trimmed by 4 bases and the J gene end by 10 bases; junction bases not matched to a gene: 3. This CDR3 region has 12 residues. In DNA, the CDR3 is TGTGCCAGCAGCTATAGCGGGGGGAACCAGTACTTC. This encodes CASSYSGGNQYF.